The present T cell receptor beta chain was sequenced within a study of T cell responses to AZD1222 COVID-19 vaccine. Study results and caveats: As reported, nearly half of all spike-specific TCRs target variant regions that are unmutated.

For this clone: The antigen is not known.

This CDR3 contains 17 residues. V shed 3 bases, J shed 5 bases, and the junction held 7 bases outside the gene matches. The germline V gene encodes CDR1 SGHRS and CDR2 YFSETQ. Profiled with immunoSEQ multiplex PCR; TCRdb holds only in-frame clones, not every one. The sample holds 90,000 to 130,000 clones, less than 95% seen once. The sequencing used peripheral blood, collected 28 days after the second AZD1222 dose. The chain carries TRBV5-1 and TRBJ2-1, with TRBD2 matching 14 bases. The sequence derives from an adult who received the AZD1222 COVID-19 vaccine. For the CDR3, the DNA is TGCGCCAGCAGCTGGACTAGCGGGGGGCCGATCAACAATGAGCAGTTCTTC. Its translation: CASSWTSGGPINNEQFF.